One and the same sample provided the 27 T cell receptor beta chains below, sequenced in a study of CDR3 diversity in severe acne. TCRdb itself ran the PCR reads through MiXCR, one entry per CDR3 protein. The sample includes about 85,000 distinct CDR3 sequences, 48% of them seen just once. The material sequenced was blood. These receptors all come from a male donor in good health, serving as a control.

CDR3 coding DNA: TGTGCCAGCAGGACTCAGGGGTACACTGAAGCTTTCTTT. Translating gives CASRTQGYTEAFF. The chain recombines TRBV6-1 with TRBJ1-1; D possibly corresponds to TRBD1 (6 bases). The V gene's germline CDR1 is MNHNS and CDR2 SASEGT. The ends were cut back, 6 bases at V and 3 bases at J, with 11 bases in the middle. CDR3 size: 13 residues.

With respect to this clonotype: The junction does not match germline at one end; this may be a read error. The V call is TRBV12-3 or TRBV12-4, the J call TRBJ2-1, with 9 positions matching TRBD1. The CDR3 covers 18 residues. This CDR3 reads CASSLGQGIILGYNEEFF. Written as DNA, the CDR3 is TGTGCCAGCAGTCTGGGACAGGGAATAATCTTGGGTTACAATGAGGAGTTCTTC.

This clonotype was seen ten or more times. This sequence joins TRBV19 and TRBJ1-6, with unresolved D. CDR1 is LNHDA, CDR2 SQIVND, per germline (reference sequence). The V and J ends lost 1 base and 9 bases respectively, with 13 bases between them. The CDR3 loop spans 15 amino acids. The CDR3 DNA is TGTGCCAGTAGTATAGCCAGCTCTAATCGTTCACCCCTCCACTTT. It yields the protein CASSIASSNRSPLHF.

About this clonotype: A far larger clone lies a single base away; this is likely a read error. This chain uses TRBV9 with TRBJ1-1; D is unresolved. CDR3 length: 13 amino acids. CDR1 and CDR2 from the germline V gene are SGDLS and YYNGEE. The CDR3 here is CASSVGQNTEVFF. For the CDR3, the DNA is TGTGCCAGCAGCGTAGGCCAGAACACTGAAGTTTTCTTT.

This clonotype was seen many times. The CDR3 spells CASSPGGEDYGYTF. The CDR3 nucleotides read TGTGCCAGCAGCCCAGGGGGTGAGGACTATGGCTACACCTTC. This chain uses TRBV7-9 with TRBJ1-2, with 7 bases aligning to TRBD1. Germline V gives CDR1 SEHNR, CDR2 FQNEAQ (reference sequence). This CDR3 region has 14 residues. The V gene end was trimmed by 5 bases and the J gene end by 3 bases; junction bases not matched to a gene: 6.

This clonotype has just a few counts. This chain connects TRBV20-1 to TRBJ1-1, with a tentative D call TRBD1 (6 bases). V was pared by 5 bases and J by 5 bases, with 15 bases between. The germline V gene has CDR1 DFQATT and CDR2 SNEGSKA (reference sequence). The CDR3 is 13 residues long. The CDR3 DNA follows: TGCAGTGCTCGGCGACAGGCGTTGACTGAAGCTTTCTTT. Residues: CSARRQALTEAFF.

This clonotype was seen many times. DNA for the CDR3: TGTGCCAGTAGTATAGACGGCTCCGGGGCCTACTACGAGCAGTACTTC. The encoded protein is CASSIDGSGAYYEQYF. This chain joins TRBV19 and TRBJ2-7; perhaps D is TRBD1 or TRBD2 (5 bases each). Trimming took off 0 bases at V and 3 bases at J, with 15 bases between the two ends. In germline, CDR1 is LNHDA, CDR2 SQIVND (reference sequence). CDR3 length: 16 residues. Looking up the rest from reference TRBV19 and TRBJ2-7 gives the full variable domain: DGGITQSPKYLFRKEGQNVTLSCEQNLNHDAMYWYRQDPGQGLRLIYYSQIVNDFQKGDIAEGYSVSREKKESFPLTVTSAQKNPTAFYLCASSIDGSGAYYEQYFGPGTRLTVT.

The chain is built from TRBV4-1 and TRBJ2-7; D is perhaps TRBD1 or TRBD2 (5 bases each). The germline V gene has CDR1 MGHRA and CDR2 YSYEKL. V shed 2 bases and J shed 5 bases, with 10 bases lying between them. The CDR3 is 13 residues long. Written as DNA, the CDR3 is TGCGCCAGCAGCCAACAGGGAGTCCACGAGCAGTACTTC. Residues: CASSQQGVHEQYF.

The chain employs TRBV20-1 and TRBJ1-1; D is possibly TRBD1 (5 bases). This CDR3 is built from 13 residues. Trimming pared 6 bases from V and 5 bases from J, leaving 16 bases between. Germline V CDR1 and CDR2: DFQATT, SNEGSKA (reference sequence). The CDR3 DNA reads TGCAGTGCGGGTAAGGGAGGGGAGACTGAAGCTTTCTTT. Translation: CSAGKGGETEAFF.

This clonotype was detected only once. This rearrangement joins TRBV7-8 to TRBJ1-1, with D possibly matching TRBD1 (5 bases). The germline gives CDR1 SGHVS, CDR2 FQNEAQ. CDR3 length equals 13 residues. V was clipped by 8 bases and J by 3 bases, with 13 bases between them. The CDR3 region is CASGAGRDTEAFF. The CDR3 DNA is TGTGCCAGCGGGGCAGGGAGAGACACTGAAGCTTTCTTT.

This clonotype was counted a single time. Because the CDR3 is missing its conserved closing phenylalanine or tryptophan, this is likely a read error. V is TRBV5-6 and J is TRBJ1-2; 7 bases fit TRBD1. The CDR3 has 14 residues. With 4 bases clipped from V and 2 bases from J, the junction kept 5 bases outside the gene matches. CDR1 is SGHDT and CDR2 is YYEEEE in the germline V gene. The CDR3 DNA sequence: TGTGCCAGCAGCGCTCAGGGGGGAAACTATGGCTACACCTCC. It encodes CASSAQGGNYGYTS.

The V and J genes are TRBV19 and TRBJ1-1, with D possibly being TRBD1 (5 bases). Trimming removed 5 bases at V and 3 bases at J, with 10 bases between. The length of the CDR3 is 13 residues. Germline loops: CDR1 LNHDA, CDR2 SQIVND (reference sequence). CDR3 nucleotide sequence: TGTGCCAGTAGTGGGACTTGGGACACTGAAGCTTTCTTT. Translating it yields CASSGTWDTEAFF. The full variable domain, with the rest looked up from reference TRBV19 and TRBJ1-1, is DGGITQSPKYLFRKEGQNVTLSCEQNLNHDAMYWYRQDPGQGLRLIYYSQIVNDFQKGDIAEGYSVSREKKESFPLTVTSAQKNPTAFYLCASSGTWDTEAFFGQGTRLTVV.

This clonotype is medium-sized (0.01 to 0.1%) within its sample. The rearrangement links TRBV5-1 to TRBJ1-4; D is ambiguous. The V end was cut by 7 bases, the J end by 2 bases, with 12 bases between. The CDR3 totals 14 residues. CDR1 is SGHRS, CDR2 YFSETQ, per germline. The CDR3 nucleotides read TGCGCCAGCGCACCGACGGCGACTAATGAAAAACTGTTTTTT. Translating gives CASAPTATNEKLFF. Looking up the rest from reference TRBV5-1 and TRBJ1-4 gives the full variable domain: KAGVTQTPRYLIKTRGQQVTLSCSPISGHRSVSWYQQTPGQGLQFLFEYFSETQRNKGNFPGRFSGRQFSNSRSEMNVSTLELGDSALYLCASAPTATNEKLFFGSGTQLSVL.

The genes are TRBV5-1 and TRBJ1-1; D gene uncertain. V was trimmed by 0 bases and J by 4 bases, leaving 13 bases between them. CDR1 and CDR2 (germline): SGHRS, YFSETQ. The CDR3 totals 15 residues. Here the CDR3 DNA reads TGCGCCAGCAGCTTGGACCGGCACGATGGCACTGAAGCTTTCTTT. It specifies CASSLDRHDGTEAFF.

V and J are TRBV12-3 or TRBV12-4 and TRBJ2-1; 8 nucleotides align to TRBD2. With V trimmed by 8 bases and J by 8 bases, 11 bases remained unmatched. This CDR3 is built from 14 residues. The CDR3: CASQATGGLYEQFF. The CDR3 DNA reads TGTGCCAGCCAGGCAACGGGGGGGCTCTATGAGCAGTTCTTC.

Only one count was recorded for this clonotype. V usage is TRBV15 and J usage is TRBJ2-5; unclear D gene. V was cut by 8 bases and J by 0 bases, with 10 bases left in between. Germline V lookup: CDR1 LNHNV, CDR2 YYDKDF (reference sequence). There are 13 residues in the CDR3. CDR3 coding DNA: TGTGCCACCCAAACTGAGTACCAAGAGACCCAGTACTTC. This sequence encodes CATQTEYQETQYF.

Worth noting for this clonotype: A junction end diverges from the germline sequence, so it may reflect a read error. V gene TRBV27 combines with J gene TRBJ2-7; possibly TRBD2 for D (6 bases). The germline V gene encodes CDR1 MNHEY and CDR2 SMNVEV (reference sequence). The CDR3 totals 15 residues. The CDR3 reads CVSSLIGTPQFEQYF. Here the CDR3 DNA reads TGTGTCAGCAGTTTGATCGGGACTCCTCAGTTTGAGCAGTACTTC.

This clonotype was counted many times. V and J are TRBV10-1 and TRBJ2-5, with D possibly being TRBD1 (6 bases). There are 15 residues in the CDR3. The germline CDR1 and CDR2 sequences are WNHNN and SYGVQD (reference sequence). V was pared by 1 base and J by 5 bases, with 14 bases between. The DNA for the CDR3 is TGCGCCAGCAGTGAGTTACAGGGCTCCCGGGAGACCCAGTACTTC. As protein: CASSELQGSRETQYF.

This clonotype was counted at least ten times. V gene TRBV7-2 combines with J gene TRBJ1-4; D gene uncertain. Germline loops: CDR1 SGHTA, CDR2 FQGNSA. Between the trimmed V and J ends, which lost 2 bases and 14 bases, there was a span of 15 bases. This CDR3 contains 13 residues. The CDR3 protein is CASSLTLWSDLFF. The DNA for the CDR3 is TGTGCCAGCAGCTTAACCCTCTGGTCTGACCTGTTTTTT.

The chain joins TRBV20-1 to TRBJ2-5; 14 bases align to TRBD2. V trimming: 0 bases; J trimming: 1 base; junction bases outside the gene matches: 10. Germline CDR1 reads DFQATT; CDR2 reads SNEGSKA (reference sequence). The CDR3 sequence is 19 residues long. The CDR3 spells CSARDLAGLAGEFQETQYF. For the CDR3, the DNA is TGCAGTGCTAGAGATCTTGCGGGACTAGCGGGGGAGTTCCAAGAGACCCAGTACTTC.

The chain couples TRBV7-9 to TRBJ2-7; 10 nucleotides align to TRBD2. Looked up from germline, CDR1 is SEHNR and CDR2 is FQNEAQ (reference sequence). V trimming: 11 bases; J trimming: 4 bases; junction bases outside the gene matches: 11. The length of the CDR3 is 14 residues. CDR3 protein: CAWSLASGRYEQYF. Written as DNA, the CDR3 is TGTGCCTGGAGTCTCGCTAGCGGGAGATACGAGCAGTACTTC.

This clonotype was observed many times. The chain combines TRBV24-1 with TRBJ1-1; D uncertain. Germline CDR1 reads KGHDR; CDR2 reads SFDVKD. This CDR3 contains 11 residues. Trimming pared 4 bases from V and 4 bases from J, leaving 3 bases between. CDR3: CATSEGTEAFF. CDR3 sequence (DNA): TGTGCCACCAGTGAGGGCACTGAAGCTTTCTTT.

This clonotype was seen at least ten times. The chain couples TRBV30 to TRBJ2-2; 8 bases fit TRBD2. Trimming removed 0 bases from V and 1 base from J; junction bases left unmatched: 4. The CDR3 spans 16 residues. Germline CDR1 is GTSNPN and CDR2 is SVGIG (reference sequence). In nucleotides, the CDR3 is TGTGCCTGGAGTGTACAACGGGGGGGGAACACCGGGGAGCTGTTTTTT. It is translated as CAWSVQRGGNTGELFF.

This clonotype was seen a few times. V usage is TRBV6-1 and J usage is TRBJ2-7, with TRBD1 matching 7 bases. CDR3 size: 13 residues. Germline values: CDR1 MNHNS, CDR2 SASEGT. Unmatched junction bases numbered 11, after V lost 11 bases and J lost 4 bases. CDR3 protein: CASDPGQSYEQYF. The CDR3 DNA sequence: TGTGCCTCAGATCCGGGACAGAGTTACGAGCAGTACTTC.

A note on this clonotype: The junction shows a germline mismatch at one end, possibly a read error. The genes are TRBV7-2 and TRBJ1-1, with unresolved D. CDR1 and CDR2 (germline): SGHTA, FQGNSA. This CDR3 region has 12 residues. CDR3 protein: CATSGQNTEAFF. The CDR3 bases are TGTGCCACCAGTGGTCAGAACACAGAAGCTTTCTTT. The full variable domain, completed using reference TRBV7-2 and TRBJ1-1, is GAGVSQSPSNKVTEKGKDVELRCDPISGHTALYWYRQSLGQGLEFLIYFQGNSAPDKSGLPSDRFSAERTGGSVSTLTIQRTQQEDSAVYLCATSGQNTEAFFGQGTRLTVV.

In this sample, this clonotype turned up many times. The chain recombines TRBV11-3 with TRBJ1-1, with a tentative D call TRBD1 (6 bases). The V end lost 4 bases, the J end lost 6 bases, and 15 bases lay between the germline ends. The germline gives CDR1 SGHNT, CDR2 YENEEA. The length of the CDR3 is 14 residues. CDR3 loop: CASSSDGTRSEAFF. The CDR3 DNA reads as TGTGCCAGCAGCTCCGACGGGACACGGTCTGAAGCTTTCTTT.

Comments on this clonotype: The CDR3 carries no conserved terminal phenylalanine or tryptophan, so it likely arises from a read error. The limits of the CDR3 on the DNA are not certain, so only TCRdb's listed CDR3 is given. J is TRBJ2-1 and V is TRBV24-1. The germline V gene has CDR1 KGHDR and CDR2 SFDVKD. The CDR3 is made up of 15 amino acids, end residues included. Here the CDR3 reads CATSDNRQSYNVQFG.